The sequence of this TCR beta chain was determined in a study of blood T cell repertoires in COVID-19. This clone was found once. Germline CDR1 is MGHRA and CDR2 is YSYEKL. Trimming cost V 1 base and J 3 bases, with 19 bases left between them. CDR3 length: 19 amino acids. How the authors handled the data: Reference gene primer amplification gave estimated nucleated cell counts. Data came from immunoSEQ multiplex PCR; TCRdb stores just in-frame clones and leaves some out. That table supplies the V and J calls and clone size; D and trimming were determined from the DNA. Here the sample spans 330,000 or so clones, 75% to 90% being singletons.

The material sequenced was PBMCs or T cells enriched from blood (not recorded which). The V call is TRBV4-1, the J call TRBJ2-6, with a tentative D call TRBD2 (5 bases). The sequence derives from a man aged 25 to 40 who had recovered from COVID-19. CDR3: CASSQGPWLLGSGANVLTF. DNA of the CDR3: TGCGCCAGCAGCCAAGGACCTTGGTTGCTGGGGAGTGGGGCCAACGTCCTGACTTTC.